This T cell receptor beta chain was found in a study of T-cell reconstitution after alpha-beta-depleted transplantation in children. The germline V gene has CDR1 SQVTM and CDR2 ANQGSEA. V lost 7 bases to trimming and J lost 2 bases, with 18 bases between them. This CDR3 has 14 amino acids. Unique molecular identifiers were incorporated during preparation of the TCRbeta library. TCRdb recomputed calls from the PCR reads with MiXCR, one row per CDR3 protein. Of over 550,000 distinct CDR3 sequences listed, under 12% are singletons. This receptor was identified in a human donor who donated a stem cell graft to a child with acute myeloid leukemia. The chain employs TRBV29-1 and TRBJ2-7; possibly TRBD1 for D (6 bases). Material: PBMCs from the stem cell graft donor, obtained from the stem cell graft. The CDR3 DNA follows: TGCAGCGCCCAAAGGGGGTACACTCCCTACGAGCAGTACTTC. Amino acid sequence: CSAQRGYTPYEQYF.